These 14 T cell receptor beta chains share one sample of origin, sequenced in a study of blood T cell repertoires in COVID-19. Here immunoSEQ multiplex PCR was the method, and the copy in TCRdb shows in-frame clones only, minus some. Altogether about 280,000 clones are present, roughly 85% being singletons, with the ten largest covering under 7%. The sequenced material came from PBMCs or T cells enriched from blood (not recorded which). These receptor sequences come from a woman between 40 and 55 years old who had recovered from COVID-19.

This clone was observed a few times. The chain is built from TRBV27 and TRBJ1-2; 8 positions agree with TRBD1. Losses at the gene ends were 5 bases for V and 4 bases for J; bases not matched to a gene: 6. The germline CDR1 and CDR2 sequences are MNHEY and SMNVEV (reference sequence). The CDR3 length is 14 residues. CDR3 region: CASSPADRVYGYTF. CDR3 DNA: TGTGCCAGCAGTCCCGCGGACAGGGTCTATGGCTACACCTTC.

The chain uses TRBV3-1 (or the pseudogene TRBV3-2) and TRBJ2-7, with 10 bases matching TRBD2. This CDR3 has 18 amino acids. Germline CDR1 reads LGHDT; CDR2 reads YNNKEL (reference sequence). V lost 4 bases and J lost 2; bases outside the gene matches: 14. The CDR3 is CASSPHDLLAGKAYEQYF. In DNA form, the CDR3 reads TGTGCCAGCAGCCCGCACGACCTACTAGCGGGGAAAGCCTACGAGCAGTACTTC.

The chain couples TRBV7-2 to TRBJ1-4, with D uncertain. V shed 1 base and J shed 3 bases, with 6 bases lying between them. Germline V lookup: CDR1 SGHTA, CDR2 FQGNSA. The CDR3 loop spans 14 amino acids. The CDR3 DNA follows: TGTGCCAGCAGCTTAGGGCAGGCTAATGAAAAACTGTTTTTT. Translated: CASSLGQANEKLFF.

The chain joins TRBV11-2 to TRBJ2-1; D is ambiguous. CDR3 size: 15 residues. The germline CDR1 and CDR2 sequences are SGHAT and FQNNGV. Trimming stripped 5 bases from V and 3 bases from J, with 14 bases between. In DNA, the CDR3 is TGTGCCAGCAGCCCCAAGAGCGCTCTCTACAATGAGCAGTTCTTC. It is translated as CASSPKSALYNEQFF.

The genes are TRBV24-1 and TRBJ1-1; D is unresolved. The germline V gene has CDR1 KGHDR and CDR2 SFDVKD. The length of the CDR3 is 13 residues. V was cut by 8 bases and J by 4 bases, with 13 bases left in between. The CDR3 spells CATMGPLGTEAFF. The CDR3 region has the DNA TGTGCCACCATGGGCCCCCTGGGCACTGAAGCTTTCTTT.

CDR3 residues: CASSLGGGGPQETQYF. In DNA, the CDR3 is TGTGCCAGCAGCTTGGGAGGGGGTGGCCCCCAAGAGACCCAGTACTTC. This sequence joins TRBV5-4 and TRBJ2-5, with D possibly being TRBD1 (6 bases). Trimming removed 0 bases from V and 1 base from J, with 13 bases in between. This CDR3 comprises 16 residues. The germline CDR1 and CDR2 sequences are SGHNT and YYREEE (reference sequence).

The V gene is TRBV2, the J gene TRBJ2-7; possible D gene TRBD2, 5 bases. Per germline, CDR1 SNHLY and CDR2 FYNNEI. The CDR3 is made up of 13 amino acids. The V end lost 8 bases, the J end lost 6 bases, and 17 bases lay between the germline ends. This CDR3 reads CASLRVGGGEQYF. The CDR3 nucleotides read TGTGCCAGCCTCCGGGTCGGAGGTGGCGAGCAGTACTTC.

This clone was detected only a few times. The rearrangement uses TRBV4-1 and TRBJ1-6; D gene uncertain. The CDR3 spans 14 residues. CDR1 and CDR2 (germline): MGHRA, YSYEKL. V lost 1 base, J lost 10 bases, and 11 bases lay in between. The CDR3 loop reads CASSQVDPGSPLHF. The DNA of the CDR3 is TGCGCCAGCAGCCAAGTGGACCCGGGGTCACCCCTCCACTTT.

The chain couples TRBV11-2 to TRBJ1-2, with 7 bases lining up with TRBD1. V gave up 5 bases and J gave up 6 bases; unmatched junction bases: 3. The CDR3 covers 12 residues. The V gene's germline CDR1 is SGHAT and CDR2 FQNNGV. The CDR3 protein is CASSRQGNGYTF. CDR3 nucleotides: TGTGCCAGCAGCCGACAGGGAAATGGCTACACCTTC.

V usage is TRBV7-9 and J usage is TRBJ1-4; unclear D gene. This CDR3 is built from 14 residues. CDR1 is SEHNR and CDR2 is FQNEAQ in the germline V gene (reference sequence). Trimming cost V 1 base and J 8 bases, with 11 bases left between them. CDR3 DNA: TGTGCCAGCAGCTTAGGGACGGGGAACGAAAAACTGTTTTTT. It yields the protein CASSLGTGNEKLFF.

The chain combines TRBV6-5 with TRBJ1-6; a weak D match, TRBD1 (6 bases). Trimming took off 0 bases at V and 9 bases at J, with 12 bases between the two ends. There are 15 residues in the CDR3. Germline V gene lookup returns CDR1 MNHEY and CDR2 SVGAGI. This chain's CDR3 is CASSYSRQGISPLHF. DNA for the CDR3: TGTGCCAGCAGTTACTCTAGGCAGGGGATTTCACCCCTCCACTTT.

The chain recombines TRBV27 with TRBJ1-2; D gene uncertain. V gave up 6 bases and J gave up 5 bases, with 16 bases separating them. The V gene's germline CDR1 is MNHEY and CDR2 SMNVEV (reference sequence). CDR3 length equals 14 residues. DNA for the CDR3: TGTGCCAGCAGAAGGGAGGTCCCTCCGTATGGCTACACCTTC. It encodes CASRREVPPYGYTF.

V is TRBV28 and J is TRBJ2-3; 11 bases line up with TRBD1. Germline V gene lookup returns CDR1 MDHEN and CDR2 SYDVKM. After removal of 9 bases from V and 0 bases from J, the junction contained 2 bases not matched to a gene. The CDR3 runs 14 residues. CDR3 DNA sequence: TGTGCCAGTAGGACAGGGGGCAGCACAGATACGCAGTATTTT. Encoded protein: CASRTGGSTDTQYF.

This chain uses TRBV29-1 with TRBJ2-5; the D gene is possibly TRBD1 (7 bases). The germline V gene has CDR1 SQVTM and CDR2 ANQGSEA. The V end lost 7 bases, the J end lost 5 bases, and 14 bases lay between the germline ends. This CDR3 has 12 residues. This chain's CDR3 is CSALTGRETQYF. The CDR3 nucleotides are TGCAGCGCCCTGACAGGGAGGGAGACCCAGTACTTC. Drawing the rest from reference TRBV29-1 and TRBJ2-5, the complete variable domain is SAVISQKPSRDICQRGTSLTIQCQVDSQVTMMFWYRQQPGQSLTLIATANQGSEATYESGFVIDKFPISRPNLTFSTLTVSNMSPEDSSIYLCSALTGRETQYFGPGTRLLVL.